The next 10 T cell receptor beta chains were all read from a single sample in a study of HIV-infected patients and healthy controls. Roughly three months, about 14 weeks, into antiretroviral therapy, follow-up blood was collected. No cell fractionation was done, so the repertoire covers all unsorted peripheral blood T cells. Reverse transcription used roughly 450 ng RNA and constant-region primers for alpha and beta. Using multiplexing indices, alpha and beta chain libraries were generated apart by chain-specific third strand synthesis. TCRdb itself ran the 5' RACE reads through MiXCR, one entry per CDR3 protein. The sample lists 8,500 to 9,000 distinct CDR3 sequences; about 8.4% were seen once. The source was blood, collected during antiretroviral therapy. The receptors derive from an adult with HIV infection.

V is TRBV6-2 or TRBV6-3 and J is TRBJ2-1, with D perhaps matching TRBD2 (5 bases). This CDR3 has 13 residues. The V end lost 7 bases, the J end lost 0 bases, and 7 bases lay between the germline ends. Germline CDR1 reads MNHEY; CDR2 reads SVGEGT. This CDR3 reads CASTTSSYNEQFF. Written as DNA, the CDR3 is TGTGCCAGCACAACTAGCTCCTACAATGAGCAGTTCTTC.

This clonotype qualifies as medium-sized. The genes are TRBV29-1 and TRBJ2-7; TRBD1 agrees at 8 bases. This CDR3 is 14 amino acids long. With V trimmed by 6 bases and J by 5 bases, 12 bases remained unmatched. The germline CDR1 and CDR2 sequences are SQVTM and ANQGSEA. CDR3 sequence: CSVFGQGEENEQYF. The CDR3 nucleotides are TGCAGCGTCTTCGGACAGGGAGAGGAAAACGAGCAGTACTTC.

This chain joins TRBV4-1 and TRBJ1-1; D is perhaps TRBD1 (5 bases). Germline CDR1 MGHRA, CDR2 YSYEKL. The length of the CDR3 is 15 residues. V lost 1 base and J lost 1, with 10 bases in between. The CDR3 DNA follows: TGCGCCAGCAGCCAAGCCGACAGAAGGAACACTGAAGCTTTCTTT. Protein product: CASSQADRRNTEAFF.

In its sample, this clonotype ranks as medium-sized. The J gene is TRBJ2-2, the V gene TRBV5-1, with TRBD2 matching 7 bases. J gave up 4 bases and V 0 bases, and 9 bases lay outside the gene matches. Germline assignment: CDR1 SGHRS and CDR2 YFSETQ. There are 17 residues in the CDR3. The CDR3 region is CASSLVSGLAATGELFF. The DNA of the CDR3 is TGCGCCAGCAGCTTGGTTAGTGGGCTAGCGGCCACCGGGGAGCTGTTTTTT.

In its sample, this clonotype is medium-sized. This chain uses TRBV11-2 with TRBJ2-7; D might be TRBD1 (6 bases). CDR3 length equals 17 residues. V lost 5 bases to trimming and J lost 3 bases, with 23 bases between them. In germline, CDR1 is SGHAT, CDR2 FQNNGV. CDR3 in DNA: TGTGCCAGCAGCATACGAACGGACTCGGGACACCTCTACGAGCAGTACTTC. Translation: CASSIRTDSGHLYEQYF.

Sample share makes this clonotype medium-sized. The genes are TRBV29-1 and TRBJ2-7; D is possibly TRBD2 (6 bases). CDR1 is SQVTM and CDR2 is ANQGSEA in the germline V gene. Trimming left V 6 bases short and J 3 bases short, with 9 bases between. The length of the CDR3 is 11 residues. Written as DNA, the CDR3 is TGCAGCGTCGCCGGGGGCTACGAGCAGTACTTC. Translation: CSVAGGYEQYF.

This clonotype qualifies as medium-sized. The chain employs TRBV20-1 and TRBJ2-6, with 11 bases fitting TRBD2. CDR1 and CDR2 (germline): DFQATT, SNEGSKA (reference sequence). The trim removed 6 bases at V and 0 bases at J, leaving 4 bases unmatched. CDR3 length: 16 amino acids. CDR3 bases: TGCAGTGCGACTAGCGGGGCCCTCTCTGGGGCCAACGTCCTGACTTTC. This encodes CSATSGALSGANVLTF.

V and J are TRBV6-1 and TRBJ2-7; perhaps TRBD1 as D (6 bases). Germline V gives CDR1 MNHNS, CDR2 SASEGT. Trimming stripped 5 bases from V and 7 bases from J, with 15 bases between. The CDR3 is 13 amino acids. The DNA for the CDR3 is TGTGCCAGCAGTCGGGACATGCTCATGGAGCAGTACTTC. It translates to CASSRDMLMEQYF.

This clonotype ranks as medium-sized. The J gene is TRBJ2-7, the V gene TRBV6-1; possibly TRBD2 for D (5 bases). This CDR3 region has 14 residues. Trimming cost V 4 bases and J 3 bases, with 13 bases left between them. The V gene's germline CDR1 is MNHNS and CDR2 SASEGT. The chain's CDR3 is CASSGRGIGYEQYF. DNA for the CDR3: TGTGCCAGCAGTGGCCGGGGAATCGGCTACGAGCAGTACTTC.

The table lists this clonotype with many counts. The chain carries TRBV11-2 and TRBJ1-5, with D hard to call. CDR1 SGHAT and CDR2 FQNNGV come from the germline V gene. V lost 0 bases and J 1 base, leaving 4 bases between the germline ends. The CDR3 spans 14 residues. Here the CDR3 reads CASSLDGSNQPQHF. CDR3 sequence (DNA): TGTGCCAGCAGCTTAGACGGCAGCAATCAGCCCCAGCATTTT.